The rows below give T cell receptor beta chains drawn from one sample of a study of cytomegalovirus exposure and HLA in healthy donors. Clones were sequenced by immunoSEQ multiplex PCR, and TCRdb holds only the in-frame ones, with some missing. The data hold 95,000 or so clones, with about three quarters observed a single time. Input material: PBMCs. The receptors come from a woman aged 45-59 years in good health and CMV-seropositive. The CDR3 runs from the conserved cysteine through the conserved F or W. A D gene is named only where the DNA matches it firmly. Expanded clones get a size class; other rows say once, few or many, or leave the size out.

j_call v_call clone_size d_call cdr3_aa cdr3_nt
TRBJ2-7 TRBV29-1 - - CSVRRANEQYF TGCAGCGTCCGGAGAGCTAACGAGCAGTACTTC
TRBJ2-5 TRBV5-6 few - CASSPGASGTGLYQETQYF TGTGCCAGCAGCCCCGGAGCAAGCGGGACAGGACTGTACCAAGAGACCCAGTACTTC
TRBJ1-1 TRBV18 - TRBD1 CASSPPQGRTEAFF TGTGCCAGCTCACCACCACAGGGGCGGACTGAAGCTTTCTTT
TRBJ2-3 TRBV9 - TRBD2 CASSFLSGSLTDTQYF TGTGCCAGCAGCTTCCTTAGCGGGAGCCTCACAGATACGCAGTATTTT
TRBJ2-3 TRBV14 - TRBD2 CASSQESSGSTDTQYF TGTGCCAGCAGCCAAGAGAGTAGCGGGAGTACAGATACGCAGTATTTT
TRBJ1-5 TRBV19 once TRBD1 CASSIRRTGYNQPQHF TGTGCCAGTAGTATACGGCGGACAGGGTACAATCAGCCCCAGCATTTT
TRBJ1-6 TRBV5-4 - - CASSFTGASGIHF TGTGCCAGCAGCTTTACCGGGGCCAGCGGGATCCACTTT
TRBJ2-3 TRBV30 - TRBD2 CAWVPTSGSRDTQYF TGTGCCTGGGTCCCGACTAGCGGGAGTAGAGATACGCAGTATTTT
TRBJ2-1 TRBV28 - TRBD2 CASRSGSSYNEQFF TGTGCCAGCAGGAGCGGGAGCTCCTACAATGAGCAGTTCTTC
TRBJ2-3 TRBV7-3 - - CASSPKSTVTSTDTQYF TGTGCCAGCAGCCCGAAAAGTACAGTTACTAGCACAGATACGCAGTATTTT
TRBJ2-7 TRBV28 - - CASSFVSPTEVEQYF TGTGCCAGCAGTTTCGTGTCCCCAACTGAAGTCGAGCAGTACTTC
TRBJ1-5 TRBV19 - TRBD1 CASSPRGSNQPQHF TGTGCCAGTAGTCCCAGGGGGAGCAATCAGCCCCAGCATTTT
TRBJ2-2 TRBV28 - TRBD2 CASSSLSRGDAKTGELFF TGTGCCAGCAGCTCACTCTCCCGGGGGGACGCAAAGACCGGGGAGCTGTTTTTT
TRBJ1-5 TRBV19 once TRBD1 CASRSGTGVTNQPQHF TGTGCCAGTAGATCAGGGACAGGGGTTACCAATCAGCCCCAGCATTTT
TRBJ2-3 TRBV27 - - CASSLPRSNTQYF TGTGCCAGCAGTTTACCGAGGTCTAATACGCAGTATTTT
TRBJ2-7 TRBV2 - TRBD1 CASSPDRFSYEQYF TGTGCCAGCAGTCCGGACAGGTTTTCCTACGAGCAGTACTTC
TRBJ1-3 TRBV7-9 - - CASSLAVTIYF TGTGCCAGCAGCTTGGCCGTCACCATATATTTT
TRBJ2-2 TRBV6-5 - - CASRYRGGYTGELFF TGTGCCAGCAGGTACAGGGGAGGGTACACCGGGGAGCTGTTTTTT
TRBJ1-3 TRBV7-9 - TRBD1 CASSGTGQGGNTIYF TGTGCCAGCAGCGGTACGGGACAGGGCGGAAACACCATATATTTT
TRBJ2-1 TRBV19 - TRBD2 CASSPLLLAGGLDEQFF TGTGCCAGTAGTCCCCTACTACTAGCGGGAGGGCTTGATGAGCAGTTCTTC
TRBJ1-3 TRBV9 - - CASSVAGGVFSGNTIYF TGTGCCAGCAGCGTAGCCGGGGGTGTCTTCTCTGGAAACACCATATATTTT
TRBJ2-7 TRBV27 - TRBD2 CASSSGTSGRRQYF TGTGCCAGCAGTTCCGGGACTAGCGGCCGTCGGCAGTACTTC
TRBJ2-1 TRBV6-5 - - CASSYSLVPYNEQFF TGTGCCAGCAGTTACTCGTTAGTCCCCTACAATGAGCAGTTCTTC
TRBJ2-2 TRBV19 few TRBD1 CASTPTDRRLTGELFF TGTGCCAGTACCCCAACGGACAGGAGGTTGACCGGGGAGCTGTTTTTT
TRBJ2-5 TRBV27 - - CASSSRVQETQYF TGTGCCAGCAGCAGCAGGGTACAAGAGACCCAGTACTTC
TRBJ2-7 TRBV2 - TRBD1 CASSGQGYEQYF TGTGCCAGCAGTGGACAGGGGTACGAGCAGTACTTC
TRBJ2-1 TRBV18 few - CASSPQYGTTRDNEQFF TGTGCCAGCTCACCACAGTATGGGACAACCCGGGACAATGAGCAGTTCTTC
TRBJ2-2 TRBV10-3 once - CAIPTTRAGRDTGELFF TGTGCCATCCCAACTACCCGGGCGGGGCGGGACACCGGGGAGCTGTTTTTT